This T cell receptor (beta chain) was sequenced for a study of blood T cell repertoires in COVID-19. In the study overall: The samples span acute and convalescent COVID-19 from the United States, Italy and Spain. PBMCs, B-cell-depleted T cells, or T cells were the source of the cDNA or gDNA that made up the material.

This clone showed up just a few times. As processed by the authors: Scientists estimated how many nucleated cells there were by amplifying reference gene primers. Libraries were prepared by immunoSEQ multiplex PCR; TCRdb keeps only in-frame clonotypes and omits some of them. D and trimming were read from the DNA, whereas the V and J calls and clone size are those reported in that table. The table shows some 260,000 clones, with around 90% occurring only once. The CDR3 runs to 16 residues. Germline V gene data show CDR1 as SGDLS and CDR2 as YYNGEE. V dropped 4 bases and J dropped 10; count of bases not matched to a gene: 15.

The rearrangement uses TRBV9 and TRBJ2-1, with 9 bases that match TRBD2. The receptor was derived from a woman in her twenties or thirties with acute or convalescent COVID-19. Material: peripheral blood. For the CDR3, the DNA is TGTGCCAGCAGCCCCGGGGGCGGGAGGGCGGTCCAAGAGCAGTTCTTC. Amino acids: CASSPGGGRAVQEQFF.